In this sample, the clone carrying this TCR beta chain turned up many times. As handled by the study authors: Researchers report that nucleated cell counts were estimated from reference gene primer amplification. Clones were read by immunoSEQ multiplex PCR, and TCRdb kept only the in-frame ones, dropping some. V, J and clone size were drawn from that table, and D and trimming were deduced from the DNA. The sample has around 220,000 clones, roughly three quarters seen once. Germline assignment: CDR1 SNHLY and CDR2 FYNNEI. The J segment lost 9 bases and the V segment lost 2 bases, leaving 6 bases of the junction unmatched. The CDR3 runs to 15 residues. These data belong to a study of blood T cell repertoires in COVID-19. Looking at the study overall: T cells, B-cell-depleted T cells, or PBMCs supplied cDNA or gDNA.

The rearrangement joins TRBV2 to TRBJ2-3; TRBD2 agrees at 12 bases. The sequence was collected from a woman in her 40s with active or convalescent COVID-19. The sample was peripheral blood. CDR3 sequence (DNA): TGTGCCAGCAGTGAAACTAGCGGGGGGATTGGCACGCAGTATTTT. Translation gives CASSETSGGIGTQYF.